This T cell receptor beta chain was sequenced during a study of blood T cell repertoires in COVID-19. Study at large: T cells, B-cell-depleted T cells, or PBMCs provided the cDNA or gDNA that served as material.

Germline CDR1 and CDR2: MGHDK and SYGVNS. Deletions cut 7 bases from V and 2 bases from J, with 14 bases between. This CDR3 region has 14 residues. Enrollment of patients from Seattle took place during active infection, with longitudinal follow-up. Sequencing used immunoSEQ multiplex PCR; TCRdb keeps in-frame clones, though not all of them. The data contain approximately 70,000 clones, under 85% of them singletons. The clonotype originates from a man in his sixties with COVID-19, enrolled during active disease. The chain combines TRBV25-1 with TRBJ1-2; a weak D match, TRBD1 (5 bases). Sequenced: peripheral blood. The CDR3 DNA reads TGTGCCAGCACCCCGCCGGGACTAAACTATGGCTACACCTTC. Translated, it gives CASTPPGLNYGYTF.